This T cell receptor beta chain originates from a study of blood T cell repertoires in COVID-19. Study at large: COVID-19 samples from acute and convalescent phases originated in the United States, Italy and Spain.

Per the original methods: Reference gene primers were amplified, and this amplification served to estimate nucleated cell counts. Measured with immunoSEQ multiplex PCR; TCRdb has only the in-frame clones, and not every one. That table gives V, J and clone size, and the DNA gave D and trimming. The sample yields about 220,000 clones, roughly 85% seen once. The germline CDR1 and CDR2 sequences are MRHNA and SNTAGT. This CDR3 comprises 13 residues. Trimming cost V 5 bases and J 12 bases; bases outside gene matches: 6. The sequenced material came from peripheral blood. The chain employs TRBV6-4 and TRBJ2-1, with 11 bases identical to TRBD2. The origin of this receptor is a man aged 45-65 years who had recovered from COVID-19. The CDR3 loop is CASSTSGRSGQFF. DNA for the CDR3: TGTGCCAGCAGTACTAGCGGGAGATCAGGGCAGTTCTTC.